This TCR beta chain was sequenced in a study of T cell responses to AZD1222 COVID-19 vaccine. The repertoire was sequenced with immunoSEQ multiplex PCR; TCRdb's copy has only in-frame clones and lacks some. Here the sample spans roughly 180,000 clones, 75% to 90% being singletons. Trimming left V 5 bases short and J 11 bases short, with 20 bases between. The germline CDR1 and CDR2 sequences are SGHRS and YFSETQ. CDR3 length equals 14 residues. Material: peripheral blood, obtained on day 0 of AZD1222 vaccination. The receptor comes from an adult in good health. The chain combines TRBV5-1 with TRBJ1-5; D is possibly TRBD1 (6 bases). The CDR3 loop reads CASSLQGGPSTQHF. The CDR3 nucleotides read TGCGCCAGCAGTTTACAGGGAGGCCCTTCGACCCAGCATTTT.